This T cell receptor beta chain originates from a study of blood T cell repertoires in COVID-19. Study-level background: Material from acute and convalescent COVID-19 was sourced from the United States, Italy and Spain. PBMCs, B-cell-depleted T cells, or T cells were the source of the cDNA or gDNA that made up the material.

The table lists this clone with a few counts. Per the original methods: Estimation of nucleated cell counts relied on the amplification of reference gene primers. Assay used: immunoSEQ multiplex PCR; TCRdb lists only in-frame clones, some missing. V and J calls and clone size are given by that table; D and trimming were obtained from the DNA. The data hold 90,000 to 130,000 clones, with more than 75% observed a single time. The germline V gene has CDR1 SGHRS and CDR2 YFSETQ. This CDR3 is 14 amino acids long. The V segment lost 4 bases and the J segment 2 bases; nucleotides outside the gene matches: 5.

The chain recombines TRBV5-1 with TRBJ1-1; 7 bases map to TRBD1. Sequences were obtained from peripheral blood. The sequence came from a man aged 65-85 years with acute or convalescent COVID-19. The DNA for the CDR3 is TGCGCCAGCAGCGTGAGACAGGGAAACACTGAAGCTTTCTTT. This encodes CASSVRQGNTEAFF. The whole variable domain, remainder taken from reference TRBV5-1 and TRBJ1-1, is KAGVTQTPRYLIKTRGQQVTLSCSPISGHRSVSWYQQTPGQGLQFLFEYFSETQRNKGNFPGRFSGRQFSNSRSEMNVSTLELGDSALYLCASSVRQGNTEAFFGQGTRLTVV.